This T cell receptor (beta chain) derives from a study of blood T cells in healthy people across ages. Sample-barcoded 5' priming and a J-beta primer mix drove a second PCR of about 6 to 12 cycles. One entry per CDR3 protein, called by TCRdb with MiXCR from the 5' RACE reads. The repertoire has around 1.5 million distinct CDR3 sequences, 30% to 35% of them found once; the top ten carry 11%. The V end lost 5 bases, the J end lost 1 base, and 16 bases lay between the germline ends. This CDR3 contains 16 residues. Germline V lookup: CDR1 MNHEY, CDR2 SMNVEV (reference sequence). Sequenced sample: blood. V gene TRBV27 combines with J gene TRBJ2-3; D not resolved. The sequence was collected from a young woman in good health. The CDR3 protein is CASSRRRAEGTDTQYF. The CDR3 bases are TGTGCCAGCAGTCGCCGCCGGGCTGAGGGCACAGATACGCAGTATTTT.